These 11 T cell receptor beta chains were sequenced from one sample in a study of T cells in localized non-small cell lung cancer (dated by TCRdb to the early 2020s). Library construction relied on the immunoSEQ multiplex PCR assay. TCRdb provides this immuneACCESS table in a form limited to in-frame rearrangements. Some clones are lacking; in checked studies, under half of them reflect an unresolved V gene, and why the rest are absent is not known. The sample table holds some 2,700 clones, of which about 26% were seen once. The ten top clones hold approximately 14% of the sample. The source was lung tumor tissue, collected before any cancer treatment. The receptors stem from an older female donor with stage I lung adenocarcinoma.

This clone rates as medium-sized. The chain links TRBV12-5 to TRBJ1-1, with TRBD1 identical over 7 bases. Germline assignment: CDR1 LGHNT and CDR2 FRNRAP. The CDR3 sequence is 13 residues long. The CDR3 bases are TGTGCCAGCACCAGACAGGGAAGGACTGAAGCTTTCTTT. The encoded protein is CASTRQGRTEAFF.

This chain uses TRBV5-1 with TRBJ2-1, with 8 bases matching TRBD1. V dropped 3 bases and J dropped 9; count of bases not matched to a gene: 14. In germline, CDR1 is SGHRS, CDR2 YFSETQ. CDR3 length equals 16 residues. In DNA, the CDR3 is TGCGCCAGCAGCTCGTTCTCCAGGGGGCCTGGAGGTGAGCAGTTCTTC. Protein product: CASSSFSRGPGGEQFF.

The chain couples TRBV5-1 to TRBJ1-4; D perhaps matches TRBD1 (6 bases). Trimming removed 0 bases at V and 5 bases at J, with 11 bases between. CDR3 length equals 15 residues. Germline CDR1 is SGHRS and CDR2 is YFSETQ. The CDR3 sequence is CASSLASQGNEKLFF. The CDR3 DNA is TGCGCCAGCAGCTTGGCGTCCCAGGGGAATGAAAAACTGTTTTTT.

The chain links TRBV11-3 to TRBJ2-1; 9 bases match TRBD1. J gave up 8 bases and V 3 bases, and 11 bases lay outside the gene matches. Germline V gene lookup returns CDR1 SGHNT and CDR2 YENEEA. The CDR3 extends over 16 amino acids. The CDR3 DNA reads TGTGCCAGCAGCTTCGCCCCGGGACAGGGTGTCCATGAGCAGTTCTTC. This codes for CASSFAPGQGVHEQFF.

CDR3 DNA sequence: TGTGCCAGCGGTAAAGGGGGAGAAAAACTGTTTTTT. Amino acids: CASGKGGEKLFF. V and J are TRBV25-1 and TRBJ1-4; a possible D gene is TRBD1 (6 bases). Germline V lookup: CDR1 MGHDK, CDR2 SYGVNS. Between the trimmed V and J ends, which lost 8 bases and 8 bases, there was a span of 12 bases. The CDR3 totals 12 residues. The full variable domain, in which reference TRBV25-1 and TRBJ1-4 provide the parts outside the CDR3, is EADIYQTPRYLVIGTGKKITLECSQTMGHDKMYWYQQDPGMELHLIHYSYGVNSTEKGDLSSESTVSRIRTEHFPLTLESARPSHTSQYLCASGKGGEKLFFGSGTQLSVL.

Only a few counts were recorded for this clone. The chain combines TRBV6-8 with TRBJ2-3; 8 nucleotides agree with TRBD2. The J segment lost 0 bases and the V segment lost 4 bases, leaving 18 bases of the junction unmatched. Germline-derived CDR1 and CDR2 are MNHGY and SAAAGT. The CDR3 contains 20 residues. As DNA, the CDR3 is TGTGCCAGCAGTTTTCGCATCGTGACGGGAGGGGAGAGGAGCACAGATACGCAGTATTTT. Translating gives CASSFRIVTGGERSTDTQYF.

The rearrangement uses TRBV10-2 and TRBJ2-1; 7 bases line up with TRBD2. The germline V gene has CDR1 WSHSY and CDR2 SAAADI. The CDR3 spans 14 residues. J lost 6 bases, V lost 4 bases, and 6 bases had no gene match. The CDR3 reads CASSVGGGINEQFF. The CDR3 DNA reads as TGCGCCAGCAGTGTCGGCGGGGGAATCAATGAGCAGTTCTTC.

This clone has ten or more counts. The rearrangement uses TRBV7-6 and TRBJ1-1, with D hard to call. Germline CDR1 is SGHVS and CDR2 is FNYEAQ. V lost 5 bases to trimming and J lost 1 base, with 14 bases between them. This CDR3 comprises 15 residues. This CDR3 reads CASSLFWTENTEAFF. CDR3 DNA sequence: TGTGCCAGCAGCCTGTTCTGGACTGAGAACACTGAAGCTTTCTTT.

There are a few counts of this clone. The CDR3 nucleotides read TGTGCCAGCAGTTACATACGGGGGGGGTATGGCTACACCTTC. It encodes CASSYIRGGYGYTF. The V and J genes are TRBV6-8 and TRBJ1-2; D is possibly TRBD1 (5 bases). Germline values: CDR1 MNHGY, CDR2 SAAAGT. This CDR3 region has 14 residues. Trimming removed 2 bases from V and 5 bases from J, with 12 bases in between.

The V gene is TRBV29-1, the J gene TRBJ1-2; weak D call: TRBD1 (6 bases). CDR1 and CDR2 from the germline V gene are SQVTM and ANQGSEA. The CDR3 is made up of 15 amino acids. Trimming took 4 bases from V and 1 from J, leaving 16 bases between them. The CDR3 is CSVGGTSIVNYGYTF. The CDR3, as DNA: TGCAGCGTTGGGGGGACAAGCATAGTTAACTATGGCTACACCTTC.

Relative to its sample, this clone is large. The chain uses TRBV11-3 and TRBJ1-3, with 7 bases identical to TRBD1. V lost 5 bases, J lost 0 bases, and 4 bases stayed unmatched. In germline, CDR1 is SGHNT, CDR2 YENEEA. The CDR3 loop spans 15 amino acids. The CDR3 loop is CASSQNRGSGNTIYF. CDR3 DNA sequence: TGTGCCAGCAGCCAGAACAGGGGCTCTGGAAACACCATATATTTT.